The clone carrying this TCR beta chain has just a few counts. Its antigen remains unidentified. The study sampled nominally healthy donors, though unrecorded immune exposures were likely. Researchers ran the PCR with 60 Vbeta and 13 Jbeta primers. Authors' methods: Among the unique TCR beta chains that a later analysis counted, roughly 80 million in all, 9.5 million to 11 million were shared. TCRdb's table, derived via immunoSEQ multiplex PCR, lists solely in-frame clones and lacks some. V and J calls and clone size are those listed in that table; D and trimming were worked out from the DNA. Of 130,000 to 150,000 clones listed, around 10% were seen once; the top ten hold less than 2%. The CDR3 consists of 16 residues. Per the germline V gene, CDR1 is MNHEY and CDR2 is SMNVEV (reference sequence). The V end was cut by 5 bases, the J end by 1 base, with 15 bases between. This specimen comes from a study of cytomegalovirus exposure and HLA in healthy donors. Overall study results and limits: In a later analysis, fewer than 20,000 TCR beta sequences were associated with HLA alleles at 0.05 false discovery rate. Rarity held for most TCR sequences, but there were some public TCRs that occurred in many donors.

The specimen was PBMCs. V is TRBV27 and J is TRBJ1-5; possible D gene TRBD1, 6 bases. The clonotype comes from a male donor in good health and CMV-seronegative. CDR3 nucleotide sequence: TGTGCCAGCAGTCTGGTGGGGGCCACGAGCAATCAGCCCCAGCATTTT. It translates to CASSLVGATSNQPQHF.